Sequencing of this T cell receptor (beta chain) was carried out in a study of T and B cells in COVID-19 patients. Blood genomic DNA input for TRB amplification was 250-500 ng. The CDR3 runs to 12 residues. Germline V lookup: CDR1 MNHNS, CDR2 SASEGT. TRB rearrangements were amplified by multiplex PCR with BIOMED2 TRB-A/B primers. TCRdb reprocessed the multiplex PCR reads with MiXCR, giving one entry per CDR3 protein. The sample includes about 3,800 distinct CDR3 sequences, less than 25% of them seen just once. Of note for this clonotype: At one end, the junction sequence differs from germline, possibly due to a read error.

The TCR originated in a human donor with active COVID-19. The sample consisted of blood. The chain couples TRBV6-1 to TRBJ1-5, with 7 positions matching TRBD1. The CDR3 sequence: CATQGQNQPQHF. The DNA of the CDR3 is TGCGCCACTCAGGGACAGAATCAGCCCCAGCATTTT.